This T cell receptor (beta chain) is from a study of T cells in Graves' hyperthyroidism and ophthalmopathy. Broader study findings: For ophthalmopathy, model prediction preceded onset by a median roughly 6.2 months.

V shed 6 bases and J 4 bases; nucleotides not matched to a gene: 11. CDR1 is MNHNS and CDR2 is SASEGT in the germline V gene. The CDR3 consists of 16 residues. Stable Graves' hyperthyroidism meant no ophthalmopathy progression within 18 months. Diagnoses were made from clinical symptoms, serum measures (thyroxine and TRAb), thyroid ultrasound and orbital computed tomography. Amplification of TCR beta CDR3 regions was performed using RNA transcripts as template. In the first-round RT-PCR of the TCR CDR3, the HTBI primer set was used. MiXCR was run by TCRdb on the multiplex PCR reads, yielding one entry per CDR3 protein. Of more than 500,000 distinct CDR3 sequences in the sample, 15% to 20% are singletons; the top ten hold around 4%. At least ten counts were recorded for this clonotype. What it binds is unknown.

The sequence was obtained from a woman aged 25 to 39 with Graves' hyperthyroidism. Sequencing was done on a sample of blood. This rearrangement joins TRBV6-1 to TRBJ1-5; 8 bases are shared with TRBD1. The CDR3 reads CASSQLYRGGNQPQHF. The DNA of the CDR3 is TGTGCCAGCAGCCAACTCTACAGGGGGGGGAATCAGCCCCAGCATTTT.